The source of this T cell receptor (beta chain) is a study of vaccination and CD4 T cells after COVID-19. As for the study in general: The stimulus for the cells was overlapping spike peptides derived from SARS-CoV-2, HCoV-NL63, HCoV-OC43 and HCoV-229E.

Regarding treatment: approximately 10-day PBMC culture with coronavirus spike peptide pools or control peptides (ViraFEST assay). The CDR3 totals 14 residues. Per germline, CDR1 DFQATT and CDR2 SNEGSKA (reference sequence). Trimming shortened V by 5 bases and J by 4 bases, and 17 bases separated the two germline ends. The Oncomine TCR Beta short-read assay was applied to DNA of cultured CD4+ T cells. TCRdb processed the PCR reads anew with MiXCR; each CDR3 protein has one entry. The sample holds fewer than 15,000 distinct CDR3 sequences; 65% to 75% are singletons and the top ten take roughly 16%. This clonotype was recorded a few times. As yet, its antigen is unknown.

The specimen was CD4+ T cells from blood, cultured in vitro. This TCR came from a human donor who had recovered from COVID-19. The chain couples TRBV20-1 to TRBJ1-2, with a tentative D call TRBD1 (5 bases). CDR3 DNA sequence: TGCAGTGCTGGGACCGACTTGGGGGTCTATGGCTACACCTTC. Amino acids: CSAGTDLGVYGYTF.